Below are 24 T cell receptor beta chains sequenced from a single sample in a study of shared clonotypes between healthy human individuals. TCRdb's copy holds only in-frame clones and misses some; the assay was immunoSEQ multiplex PCR. Here the sample spans about 480,000 clones, 60% to 80% being singletons. The specimen was PBMCs. Receptor source: a middle-aged woman in good health. Some clones in this sample may be carry-over from other donors' samples.

The rearrangement links TRBV15 to TRBJ1-1; D remains unclear. Germline V gene data show CDR1 as LNHNV and CDR2 as YYDKDF (reference sequence). Trimming took 3 bases from V and 0 from J, leaving 5 bases between them. The CDR3 totals 13 residues. CDR3 nucleotides: TGTGCCACCAGCAGGACGTTGAACACTGAAGCTTTCTTT. Translation: CATSRTLNTEAFF.

The V call is TRBV2, the J call TRBJ2-1; 11 nucleotides agree with TRBD2. Germline V gives CDR1 SNHLY, CDR2 FYNNEI. The CDR3 consists of 16 residues. With V trimmed by 4 bases and J by 7 bases, 9 bases remained unmatched. The CDR3 region is CASSVLAGGSENEQFF. In DNA, the CDR3 is TGTGCCAGCAGTGTCCTAGCGGGAGGCTCTGAGAATGAGCAGTTCTTC.

This sequence joins TRBV5-1 and TRBJ2-3, with TRBD2 identical over 8 bases. The length of the CDR3 is 15 residues. V shed 9 bases, J shed 4 bases, and the junction held 13 bases outside the gene matches. CDR1 SGHRS and CDR2 YFSETQ come from the germline V gene. CDR3 sequence (DNA): TGCGCCACTTCTTACAGCGGGAGTCGGGCAGATACGCAGTATTTT. Translating it yields CATSYSGSRADTQYF.

The chain employs TRBV7-7 and TRBJ2-6; D remains unclear. The V gene lost 5 bases and the J gene lost 5 bases, with 22 bases spanning the gap. The V gene's germline CDR1 is SSHAT and CDR2 FNYEAQ (reference sequence). CDR3 length equals 18 residues. The CDR3 nucleotides read TGTGCCAGCAGCCAATGGATAGTGCCACAAAGTCGGGCCAACGTCCTGACTTTC. The encoded protein is CASSQWIVPQSRANVLTF.

J is TRBJ2-5 and V is TRBV6-1, with D perhaps matching TRBD1 (6 bases). Germline V gives CDR1 MNHNS, CDR2 SASEGT. The length of the CDR3 is 16 residues. V was cut by 4 bases and J by 4 bases, with 19 bases left in between. The CDR3 spells CASSVEPGVHGETQYF. The CDR3, as DNA: TGTGCCAGCAGTGTGGAGCCAGGGGTGCACGGAGAGACCCAGTACTTC.

A single count supports this clone. J is TRBJ1-4 and V is TRBV2; D gene unclear. The germline CDR1 and CDR2 sequences are SNHLY and FYNNEI. Trimming cost V 10 bases and J 0 bases, with 15 bases left between them. This CDR3 comprises 15 residues. The CDR3 is CATSNQAATNEKLFF. In DNA form, the CDR3 reads TGTGCCACTAGTAACCAGGCCGCAACTAATGAAAAACTGTTTTTT.

The chain combines TRBV7-6 with TRBJ2-5; D is uncertain. V was pared by 5 bases and J by 0 bases, with 1 base between. The CDR3 runs 11 residues. The germline V gene has CDR1 SGHVS and CDR2 FNYEAQ. The CDR3 nucleotides read TGTGCCAGCAGCCACCAAGAGACCCAGTACTTC. Its protein is CASSHQETQYF.

The chain is built from TRBV29-1 and TRBJ2-7; 8 nucleotides align to TRBD2. Germline V gene data show CDR1 as SQVTM and CDR2 as ANQGSEA. The V and J ends lost 1 base and 2 bases, in that order; junction bases with no gene match: 7. The CDR3 is made up of 15 amino acids. CDR3 sequence: CSVEGWGGRTYEQYF. The CDR3 DNA follows: TGCAGCGTTGAAGGGTGGGGCGGGAGGACCTACGAGCAGTACTTC.

The chain recombines TRBV14 with TRBJ2-3; 12 bases line up with TRBD2. In germline, CDR1 is SGHDN, CDR2 FVKESK. This CDR3 has 17 amino acids. Germline trimming cut 4 bases from V and 2 bases from J; bases unmatched to any gene: 7. The CDR3 here is CASSPGTSGSSTDTQYF. CDR3 sequence (DNA): TGTGCCAGCAGCCCAGGGACTAGCGGGTCTTCCACAGATACGCAGTATTTT.

The chain carries TRBV7-2 and TRBJ2-5, with 8 bases identical to TRBD1. CDR3 length: 16 residues. V gave up 1 base and J gave up 0 bases; unmatched junction bases: 4. Germline V gene data show CDR1 as SGHTA and CDR2 as FQGNSA. This chain's CDR3 is CASSLGGQVHQETQYF. DNA for the CDR3: TGTGCCAGCAGCTTAGGGGGACAGGTCCACCAAGAGACCCAGTACTTC.

Concerning this clone itself: This CDR3 is also generated by other DNA sequences in the sample. The chain combines TRBV7-2 with TRBJ1-5; no firm D call. CDR1 and CDR2 from the germline V gene are SGHTA and FQGNSA. The germline V and J ends were trimmed by 3 bases and 5 bases, with 8 bases remaining between them. CDR3 size: 13 residues. CDR3: CASSFYRDQPQHF. CDR3 nucleotides: TGTGCCAGCAGCTTTTACAGAGATCAGCCCCAGCATTTT.

The chain employs TRBV28 and TRBJ1-2; 9 nucleotides line up with TRBD1. Germline assignment: CDR1 MDHEN and CDR2 SYDVKM. The CDR3 extends over 13 amino acids. The J segment lost 8 bases and the V segment lost 6 bases, leaving 7 bases of the junction unmatched. The CDR3 DNA reads TGTGCCAGCAGAGAGGGACAGGGAGGAGGCTACACCTTC. Translated, it gives CASREGQGGGYTF.

The sample holds a few counts of this clone. This specimen includes other DNA sequences encoding the same CDR3. This chain links TRBV30 with TRBJ2-1, with unresolved D. From germline, CDR1 is GTSNPN and CDR2 SVGIG (reference sequence). Trimming cost V 1 base and J 6 bases, with 7 bases left between them. This CDR3 contains 12 residues. In nucleotides, the CDR3 is TGTGCCTGGAGTGCCCGCGGCAATGAGCAGTTCTTC. Residues: CAWSARGNEQFF.

J is TRBJ2-7 and V is TRBV19; D gene uncertain. V was clipped by 2 bases and J by 2 bases, with 7 bases between them. CDR1 and CDR2 (germline): LNHDA, SQIVND (reference sequence). The CDR3 has 13 amino acids. The CDR3 spells CASSITSTYEQYF. CDR3 coding DNA: TGTGCCAGTAGTATAACAAGTACCTACGAGCAGTACTTC.

The V gene is TRBV28, the J gene TRBJ1-5, with a tentative D call TRBD1 (5 bases). Looked up from germline, CDR1 is MDHEN and CDR2 is SYDVKM. V shed 7 bases and J shed 0 bases, with 10 bases lying between them. The CDR3 has 14 amino acids. The CDR3 loop reads CASTRGYSNQPQHF. DNA of the CDR3: TGTGCCAGCACCCGGGGGTATAGCAATCAGCCCCAGCATTTT.

J is TRBJ2-7 and V is TRBV2, with unresolved D. Trimming shortened V by 4 bases and J by 3 bases, and 7 bases separated the two germline ends. Germline V CDR1 and CDR2: SNHLY, FYNNEI. This CDR3 contains 12 residues. CDR3 nucleotide sequence: TGTGCCAGCAGTGGTCCCGGCTACGAGCAGTACTTC. This encodes CASSGPGYEQYF.

The V and J genes are TRBV18 and TRBJ2-7; no firm D call. The germline V gene has CDR1 KGHSH and CDR2 LQKENI. V lost 3 bases, J lost 5 bases, and 11 bases lay in between. The CDR3 is 13 amino acids. CDR3 in DNA: TGTGCCAGCTCACCCTTTAGGGATAACGAGCAGTACTTC. Residues: CASSPFRDNEQYF.

The V and J genes are TRBV4-1 and TRBJ2-5; D not certain. In germline, CDR1 is MGHRA, CDR2 YSYEKL. Trimming removed 2 bases at V and 2 bases at J, with 3 bases between. The CDR3 length is 12 residues. This CDR3 reads CASSQPQETQYF. The CDR3 DNA sequence: TGCGCCAGCAGCCAACCACAAGAGACCCAGTACTTC.

The chain is built from TRBV7-3 and TRBJ1-5; D might be TRBD1 (6 bases). This CDR3 comprises 17 residues. Trimming removed 2 bases from V and 0 bases from J, with 14 bases in between. Germline CDR1 reads SGHTA; CDR2 reads FQGTGA. The CDR3 nucleotides read TGTGCCAGCAGCTTACCAGGGGAAGATTTTAGCAATCAGCCCCAGCATTTT. This sequence encodes CASSLPGEDFSNQPQHF.

The rearrangement links TRBV7-9 to TRBJ2-5; TRBD2 aligns across 13 bases. V lost 5 bases and J lost 5; bases outside the gene matches: 8. The CDR3 is 16 residues long. The germline gives CDR1 SEHNR, CDR2 FQNEAQ (reference sequence). CDR3 residues: CASSPGTSGNIETQYF. DNA of the CDR3: TGTGCCAGCAGCCCCGGGACTAGCGGGAACATTGAGACCCAGTACTTC.

The chain uses TRBV28 and TRBJ2-7; D might be TRBD2 (6 bases). Germline lookup yields CDR1 MDHEN and CDR2 SYDVKM. V was cut by 3 bases and J by 7 bases, with 10 bases left in between. This CDR3 spans 12 amino acids. The CDR3 loop reads CASSLEGWEQYF. In DNA, the CDR3 is TGTGCCAGCAGTTTGGAGGGGTGGGAGCAGTACTTC.

The CDR3 DNA is TGTGCCCAGGGAGGAAATTCACCCCTCCACTTT. Translating gives CAQGGNSPLHF. This sequence joins TRBV30 and TRBJ1-6, with D possibly being TRBD1 (5 bases). Germline V gene data show CDR1 as GTSNPN and CDR2 as SVGIG (reference sequence). The V gene lost 8 bases and the J gene lost 7 bases, with 9 bases spanning the gap. The CDR3 loop spans 11 amino acids.

V is TRBV6-5 and J is TRBJ2-3, with 8 bases lining up with TRBD2. V lost 6 bases to trimming and J lost 15 bases; unmatched junction nucleotides: 14. This CDR3 spans 13 amino acids. From germline, CDR1 is MNHEY and CDR2 SVGAGI. The CDR3: CASSTSGSGACYF. For the CDR3, the DNA is TGTGCCAGCAGCACCAGCGGGAGTGGGGCTTGTTATTTT.

The chain is built from TRBV25-1 and TRBJ2-1; D not certain. Trimming pared 2 bases from V and 4 bases from J, leaving 12 bases between. Germline CDR1 is MGHDK and CDR2 is SYGVNS. CDR3 length: 15 amino acids. The CDR3 loop is CASSEVALGYNEQFF. In DNA, the CDR3 is TGTGCCAGCAGTGAAGTAGCTCTGGGGTACAATGAGCAGTTCTTC.